The rows below give T cell receptor beta chains drawn from one sample of a study of shared clonotypes between healthy human individuals. Libraries were prepared by immunoSEQ multiplex PCR; TCRdb keeps only in-frame clonotypes and omits some of them. The data show about 2.2 million clones, around 93% seen once. Sequencing was carried out using naive CD8+ T cells from PBMCs. The receptors come from a man aged 18 to 29 in good health. Some clones in this sample may be carry-over from other donors' samples. Both conserved end residues are part of each CDR3. Fields, in order: J gene, V gene, D gene, clone size, CDR3 protein, CDR3 DNA. A D gene is named only where the DNA matches it firmly. Not all rows give a size; the values are once, few, many and, for expanded clones, a class.

J: TRBJ2-2
V: TRBV7-9
D: TRBD1
size: .
CDR3: CASSKVLEGGPLNTGELFF
DNA: TGTGCCAGCAGCAAAGTCCTCGAAGGGGGCCCCCTGAACACCGGGGAGCTGTTTTTT

J: TRBJ2-1
V: TRBV6-6
D: TRBD2
size: .
CDR3: CASSMTSGTIWPPFF
DNA: TGTGCCAGCAGCATGACTAGCGGGACCATTTGGCCCCCGTTCTTC

J: TRBJ2-2
V: TRBV10-3
D: .
size: .
CDR3: CAISDSPNTGELFF
DNA: TGTGCCATCAGTGACTCACCGAACACCGGGGAGCTGTTTTTT

J: TRBJ2-3
V: TRBV5-8
D: .
size: .
CDR3: CASSPRTRGDTQYF
DNA: TGTGCCAGCAGCCCCCGGACCAGAGGCGATACGCAGTATTTT

J: TRBJ2-3
V: TRBV15
D: TRBD2
size: .
CDR3: CATSSELAGPPGTDTQYF
DNA: TGTGCCACCAGCAGTGAACTAGCGGGGCCTCCCGGCACAGATACGCAGTATTTT

J: TRBJ1-3
V: TRBV9
D: .
size: few
CDR3: CASSTDRTSGNTIYF
DNA: TGTGCCAGCTCCACGGACAGAACGTCGGGAAACACCATATATTTT

J: TRBJ1-2
V: TRBV4-2
D: .
size: .
CDR3: CASSPEKGVSYGYTF
DNA: TGTGCCAGCAGCCCTGAAAAGGGGGTGAGCTATGGCTACACCTTC

J: TRBJ2-7
V: TRBV13
D: .
size: .
CDR3: CASSLEGGVEYEQYF
DNA: TGTGCCAGCAGCTTAGAGGGGGGAGTTGAGTACGAGCAGTACTTC

J: TRBJ2-1
V: TRBV7-2
D: TRBD2
size: .
CDR3: CASSWGLASEQFF
DNA: TGTGCCAGCAGCTGGGGACTAGCAAGCGAGCAGTTCTTC

J: TRBJ2-7
V: TRBV27
D: TRBD2
size: .
CDR3: CASSLLAGTYEQYF
DNA: TGTGCCAGCAGTCTGCTAGCGGGGACCTACGAGCAGTACTTC

J: TRBJ2-7
V: TRBV27
D: .
size: .
CDR3: CASTPGPGLREQYF
DNA: TGTGCCAGCACCCCGGGCCCGGGCTTGAGAGAGCAGTACTTC

J: TRBJ2-7
V: TRBV5-1
D: .
size: once
CDR3: CASSLAGAIPEQYF
DNA: TGCGCCAGCAGCTTGGCCGGGGCTATACCAGAGCAGTACTTC

J: TRBJ2-7
V: TRBV6-6
D: .
size: .
CDR3: CASSYSGGLYEQYF
DNA: TGTGCCAGCAGTTACTCGGGCGGACTATACGAGCAGTACTTC

J: TRBJ1-5
V: TRBV28
D: .
size: once
CDR3: CASSLGPGTVGEPQHF
DNA: TGTGCCAGCAGTTTAGGCCCGGGGACGGTCGGGGAGCCCCAGCATTTT

J: TRBJ2-5
V: TRBV28
D: TRBD2
size: .
CDR3: CASSTTSGRAWGGLQETQYF
DNA: TGTGCCAGCAGTACAACTAGCGGGAGGGCTTGGGGAGGTTTACAAGAGACCCAGTACTTC

J: TRBJ2-1
V: TRBV21-1
D: .
size: .
CDR3: CASSKCENSNEQFF
DNA: TGTGCCAGCAGCAAGTGCGAGAATTCCAATGAGCAGTTCTTC

J: TRBJ2-7
V: TRBV5-6
D: TRBD1
size: .
CDR3: CASSPGTGNYEQYF
DNA: TGTGCCAGCAGTCCAGGGACAGGCAACTACGAGCAGTACTTC

J: TRBJ2-3
V: TRBV9
D: .
size: .
CDR3: CASSVALLSSDTQYF
DNA: TGTGCCAGCAGCGTAGCCCTTCTAAGCTCAGATACGCAGTATTTT

J: TRBJ1-3
V: TRBV7-2
D: .
size: .
CDR3: CASSLALGFPGNTIYF
DNA: TGTGCCAGCAGCTTAGCGCTTGGGTTTCCTGGAAACACCATATATTTT

J: TRBJ2-7
V: TRBV27
D: .
size: .
CDR3: CASSTNYEQYF
DNA: TGTGCCAGCAGTACTAATTACGAGCAGTACTTC

J: TRBJ1-1
V: TRBV27
D: TRBD1
size: .
CDR3: CASSGFNHRQGATEAFF
DNA: TGTGCCAGCAGCGGGTTCAATCACCGACAGGGGGCCACTGAAGCTTTCTTT

J: TRBJ1-2
V: TRBV12-5
D: .
size: .
CDR3: CASRLGNYGYTF
DNA: TGTGCTAGCAGACTGGGGAACTATGGCTACACCTTC

J: TRBJ1-3
V: TRBV18
D: .
size: .
CDR3: CASSPIGESSGNTIYF
DNA: TGTGCCAGCTCACCCATCGGAGAGAGCTCTGGAAACACCATATATTTT

J: TRBJ2-7
V: TRBV6-1
D: .
size: once
CDR3: CASSTDRRGLEQYF
DNA: TGTGCCAGCAGTACCGACAGGAGGGGACTCGAGCAGTACTTC

J: TRBJ2-6
V: TRBV29-1
D: .
size: .
CDR3: CSVEGSISGANVLTF
DNA: TGCAGCGTTGAAGGTTCGATCTCTGGGGCCAACGTCCTGACTTTC

J: TRBJ2-7
V: TRBV29-1
D: .
size: .
CDR3: CSVLVAYEQYF
DNA: TGCAGCGTTCTAGTAGCCTACGAGCAGTACTTC

J: TRBJ2-2
V: TRBV7-6
D: .
size: .
CDR3: CASSLEEEVNTGELFF
DNA: TGTGCCAGCAGCTTAGAGGAGGAGGTGAACACCGGGGAGCTGTTTTTT

J: TRBJ2-1
V: TRBV10-2
D: .
size: .
CDR3: CASRMGTYNSYNEQFF
DNA: TGCGCCAGCAGGATGGGGACTTACAACTCCTACAATGAGCAGTTCTTC

J: TRBJ2-7
V: TRBV5-6
D: .
size: .
CDR3: CASSLGGATYEQYF
DNA: TGTGCCAGCAGCTTGGGCGGTGCGACCTACGAGCAGTACTTC

J: TRBJ2-7
V: TRBV5-4
D: TRBD1
size: .
CDR3: CASRDSTSYEQYF
DNA: TGTGCCAGCCGGGACAGCACGTCCTACGAGCAGTACTTC

J: TRBJ2-5
V: TRBV11-2
D: .
size: .
CDR3: CASRDYRSQETQYF
DNA: TGTGCCAGCAGGGATTACCGCAGCCAAGAGACCCAGTACTTC

J: TRBJ1-4
V: TRBV5-1
D: .
size: once
CDR3: CASSPGSDQGEKLFF
DNA: TGCGCCAGCAGCCCGGGCAGTGATCAGGGCGAAAAACTGTTTTTT

J: TRBJ2-7
V: TRBV27
D: TRBD1
size: .
CDR3: CASTTPGTGVDEQYF
DNA: TGTGCCAGCACCACCCCCGGGACAGGGGTTGACGAGCAGTACTTC

J: TRBJ1-1
V: TRBV7-9
D: TRBD1
size: .
CDR3: CASSGGTGPEAFF
DNA: TGCGCCAGCAGCGGAGGGACAGGGCCTGAAGCTTTCTTT

J: TRBJ2-7
V: TRBV28
D: .
size: .
CDR3: CASSSVHSYEQYF
DNA: TGTGCCAGCAGTTCGGTACACTCCTACGAGCAGTACTTC

J: TRBJ2-7
V: TRBV28
D: .
size: .
CDR3: CASSLDYEQYF
DNA: TGTGCCAGCAGTTTAGACTACGAGCAGTACTTC

J: TRBJ2-2
V: TRBV4-3
D: .
size: .
CDR3: CASSQDGPALASLRSGELFF
DNA: TGCGCCAGCAGCCAAGACGGCCCAGCTTTAGCATCCCTAAGGTCCGGGGAGCTGTTTTTT

J: TRBJ1-1
V: TRBV29-1
D: .
size: .
CDR3: CSVEVAEVNTEAFF
DNA: TGCAGCGTTGAAGTTGCGGAGGTGAACACTGAAGCTTTCTTT

J: TRBJ2-1
V: TRBV27
D: .
size: .
CDR3: CASSLQRLYNEQFF
DNA: TGTGCCAGCAGTTTACAGCGGCTCTACAATGAGCAGTTCTTC

J: TRBJ1-1
V: TRBV4-1
D: TRBD1
size: .
CDR3: CASSRRQGAHTEAFF
DNA: TGCGCCAGCAGCCGCCGACAGGGGGCTCACACTGAAGCTTTCTTT

J: TRBJ2-7
V: TRBV16
D: TRBD2
size: .
CDR3: CASSRPGLAGSSYEQYF
DNA: TGTGCCAGCAGCCGCCCGGGACTAGCGGGAAGCTCCTACGAGCAGTACTTC

J: TRBJ1-5
V: TRBV27
D: .
size: .
CDR3: CASSYFSNQPQHF
DNA: TGTGCCAGCAGCTACTTTTCCAATCAGCCCCAGCATTTT

J: TRBJ2-2
V: TRBV27
D: .
size: .
CDR3: CASNYQGTGELFF
DNA: TGTGCCAGCAACTATCAGGGAACCGGGGAGCTGTTTTTT

J: TRBJ2-2
V: TRBV4-3
D: .
size: .
CDR3: CASSQGGGELFF
DNA: TGCGCCAGCAGCCAAGGCGGTGGGGAGCTGTTTTTT

J: TRBJ2-7
V: TRBV19
D: .
size: .
CDR3: CASSITGLYEQYF
DNA: TGTGCCAGTAGTATAACCGGCCTGTACGAGCAGTACTTC

J: TRBJ2-7
V: TRBV11-2
D: .
size: .
CDR3: CASSSTSYEQYF
DNA: TGTGCCAGCAGCTCCACTTCGTACGAGCAGTACTTC

J: TRBJ1-5
V: TRBV6-1
D: TRBD1
size: .
CDR3: CASSGQGANQPQHF
DNA: TGTGCCAGCAGCGGACAGGGGGCGAATCAGCCCCAGCATTTT